These 26 T cell receptor beta chains were all obtained from the same sample, sequenced in a study of control samples from healthy donors and cancer patients. Generated by immunoSEQ multiplex PCR, the TCRdb table keeps only in-frame clones and is missing some. The sample consists of 150,000 or so clones, 80% to 95% of them appearing once. Material: blood. The source is a middle-aged man in good health.

The J gene is TRBJ2-7, the V gene TRBV11-2; the match to TRBD1 covers 12 bases. This CDR3 region has 15 residues. Germline V lookup: CDR1 SGHAT, CDR2 FQNNGV. With V trimmed by 5 bases and J by 5 bases, 7 bases remained unmatched. The CDR3 DNA reads as TGTGCCAGCAGCGTCCGGGACAGGGGGCCCCACGAGCAGTACTTC. It specifies CASSVRDRGPHEQYF.

The CDR3 spells CASSLWDLRAYEQYF. The CDR3, as DNA: TGTGCCAGCAGCTTGTGGGATTTAAGGGCCTACGAGCAGTACTTC. The chain recombines TRBV7-9 with TRBJ2-7; D unclear. Trimming shortened V by 3 bases and J by 2 bases, and 14 bases separated the two germline ends. From germline, CDR1 is SEHNR and CDR2 FQNEAQ (reference sequence). The CDR3 length is 15 residues.

J is TRBJ1-1 and V is TRBV5-3; D gene ambiguous. TRBV5-3 carries the ORF label, with uncertain function. V was shortened by 1 base and J by 4 bases, with 8 bases between the two germline ends. This CDR3 is built from 13 residues. CDR3 sequence: CARSLCFRTEAFF. The CDR3 DNA reads TGTGCCAGAAGCTTGTGCTTCCGCACTGAAGCTTTCTTT.

The sample holds one count of this clone. V gene TRBV7-4 combines with J gene TRBJ2-3; 9 bases map to TRBD2. This CDR3 is built from 15 residues. Germline CDR1 SGHVT, CDR2 SQSDAQ. V dropped 3 bases and J dropped 4; count of bases not matched to a gene: 5. This CDR3 reads CASSFSGGAADTQYF. Written as DNA, the CDR3 is TGTGCCAGCAGCTTTAGCGGGGGTGCAGCAGATACGCAGTATTTT.

V usage is TRBV7-2 and J usage is TRBJ1-5, with D perhaps TRBD1 (6 bases). The V end was cut by 1 base, the J end by 7 bases, with 17 bases between. This CDR3 is built from 16 residues. The germline gives CDR1 SGHTA, CDR2 FQGNSA. The CDR3 sequence is CASSLVGVRGWQPQHF. The CDR3 DNA follows: TGTGCCAGCAGCTTAGTAGGGGTCAGGGGATGGCAGCCCCAGCATTTT.

This sequence joins TRBV6-5 and TRBJ1-6; TRBD1 agrees at 7 bases. The ends lost 7 bases at V and 5 bases at J; junction bases unmatched: 8. The germline gives CDR1 MNHEY, CDR2 SVGAGI. This CDR3 is built from 15 residues. CDR3 sequence (DNA): TGTGCCAGCACTTTCGGACAGGTGAATAATTCACCCCTCCACTTT. Its protein is CASTFGQVNNSPLHF.

J is TRBJ1-1 and V is TRBV18, with D possibly matching TRBD1 (5 bases). This CDR3 is built from 13 residues. Between the trimmed V and J ends, which lost 3 bases and 3 bases, there was a span of 8 bases. Germline values: CDR1 KGHSH, CDR2 LQKENI. The CDR3 spells CASSPQGYTEAFF. The CDR3 DNA is TGTGCCAGCTCACCCCAGGGCTACACTGAAGCTTTCTTT.

V is TRBV5-1 and J is TRBJ2-2; TRBD1 matches at 8 bases. V lost 0 bases and J lost 1; bases outside the gene matches: 5. The CDR3 has 17 residues. Germline CDR1 and CDR2: SGHRS and YFSETQ. CDR3: CASSLEWGQENTGELFF. Here the CDR3 DNA reads TGCGCCAGCAGCTTGGAGTGGGGACAGGAGAACACCGGGGAGCTGTTTTTT.

The CDR3 spells CASSLAGGSGGTDTQYF. The CDR3 DNA sequence: TGCGCCAGCAGCTTGGCCGGGGGTAGCGGAGGCACAGATACGCAGTATTTT. This rearrangement joins TRBV5-1 to TRBJ2-3; TRBD2 might be the D (6 bases). V shed 0 bases and J shed 1 base, with 15 bases lying between them. The CDR3 covers 17 residues. The germline V gene has CDR1 SGHRS and CDR2 YFSETQ.

With respect to this clone: Given the absence of the conserved phenylalanine or tryptophan at the CDR3 end, a read error is likely. The DNA is left out, because the CDR3 cannot be placed on it with certainty; the CDR3 is given as TCRdb lists it. V gene TRBV5-3 combines with J gene TRBJ1-1; the D call of TRBD1 is as the table states it, not checked on the DNA. TRBV5-3 has ORF status, its function being uncertain. A total of 9 residues make up the CDR3, ends included. The CDR3 here is CARSLSGHD.

The chain employs TRBV24-1 and TRBJ2-3, with TRBD1 matching over 7 bases. The CDR3 has 18 amino acids. CDR1 is KGHDR and CDR2 is SFDVKD in the germline V gene. V lost 5 bases to trimming and J lost 2 bases; unmatched junction nucleotides: 15. CDR3 DNA sequence: TGTGCCACCAGTGGGAGACAGGGCTCCCCCACTAACACAGATACGCAGTATTTT. This translates into CATSGRQGSPTNTDTQYF.

The chain recombines TRBV5-6 with TRBJ1-6; D might be TRBD1 (6 bases). Germline assignment: CDR1 SGHDT and CDR2 YYEEEE. There are 15 residues in the CDR3. The V end was cut by 0 bases, the J end by 8 bases, with 12 bases between. CDR3 nucleotides: TGTGCCAGCAGCTTGGTACACAGGGCTCATTCACCCCTCCACTTT. Translated, it gives CASSLVHRAHSPLHF.

The chain recombines TRBV4-2 with TRBJ2-3; perhaps TRBD2 as D (5 bases). The CDR3 is 15 amino acids. Trimming stripped 0 bases from V and 2 bases from J, with 9 bases between. Germline-derived CDR1 and CDR2 are LGHNA and YNFKEQ. In nucleotides, the CDR3 is TGTGCCAGCAGCCAAGACGGGGAATACACAGATACGCAGTATTTT. This sequence encodes CASSQDGEYTDTQYF.

This chain connects TRBV5-5 to TRBJ2-7; D gene unclear. The CDR3 has 13 residues. Germline V CDR1 and CDR2: SGHKS, YYEKEE (reference sequence). The V and J ends lost 4 bases and 0 bases respectively, with 8 bases between them. CDR3 sequence: CASSPGDSYEQYF. As DNA, the CDR3 is TGTGCCAGCAGCCCAGGTGACTCCTACGAGCAGTACTTC.

The CDR3 loop reads CASSQGDFEGEKLFF. CDR3 nucleotides: TGCGCCAGCAGCCAGGGGGATTTCGAAGGGGAAAAACTGTTTTTT. This chain joins TRBV5-1 and TRBJ1-4, with 7 bases that match TRBD1. CDR3 size: 15 residues. Germline V gives CDR1 SGHRS, CDR2 YFSETQ. J was trimmed by 8 bases and V by 4 bases; bases with no gene match: 11.

The chain couples TRBV6-1 to TRBJ1-4, with D perhaps matching TRBD1 (5 bases). The length of the CDR3 is 15 residues. The germline gives CDR1 MNHNS, CDR2 SASEGT. Trimming pared 2 bases from V and 8 bases from J, leaving 15 bases between. CDR3 coding DNA: TGTGCCAGCAGTGAAACGTGGGGGGTGGACGAAAAACTGTTTTTT. This codes for CASSETWGVDEKLFF.

This chain links TRBV10-3 with TRBJ2-2, with a tentative D call TRBD2 (5 bases). Germline CDR1 is ENHRY and CDR2 is SYGVKD. V gave up 3 bases and J gave up 6 bases, with 14 bases separating them. This CDR3 has 15 amino acids. The CDR3 DNA sequence: TGTGCCATCAGTGATGAGGGAAAGCCCCCCGGGGAGCTGTTTTTT. This gives the protein CAISDEGKPPGELFF.

The V call is TRBV29-1, the J call TRBJ1-1; no clear D gene. V lost 6 bases and J lost 11, with 13 bases in between. The CDR3 runs to 10 residues. Germline CDR1 is SQVTM and CDR2 is ANQGSEA. The CDR3 protein is CSVLQTGAFF. The CDR3, as DNA: TGCAGCGTCTTGCAGACCGGGGCTTTCTTT.

The CDR3 protein is CASSPGTGGPYEQYF. DNA for the CDR3: TGTGCCAGCTCACCAGGGACAGGGGGCCCCTACGAGCAGTACTTC. This rearrangement joins TRBV18 to TRBJ2-7; 12 nucleotides line up with TRBD1. The V and J ends lost 2 bases and 2 bases, in that order; junction bases with no gene match: 1. Germline-derived CDR1 and CDR2 are KGHSH and LQKENI. This CDR3 has 15 residues.

J is TRBJ1-5 and V is TRBV10-3; D is possibly TRBD1 (5 bases). Trimming removed 3 bases from V and 7 bases from J, with 19 bases in between. The V gene's germline CDR1 is ENHRY and CDR2 SYGVKD. CDR3 size: 16 residues. As DNA, the CDR3 is TGTGCCATCAGTGATGCTGCAGGGAGGGGAGAGCAGCCCCAGCATTTT. Translating it yields CAISDAAGRGEQPQHF.

This clone was picked up one time. The rearrangement uses TRBV24-1 and TRBJ2-7, with 12 bases that match TRBD2. The length of the CDR3 is 18 residues. J was trimmed by 3 bases and V by 12 bases; bases with no gene match: 20. Germline CDR1 reads KGHDR; CDR2 reads SFDVKD. CDR3 sequence reads: CAVFGLAGGLPPGYEQYF. The DNA of the CDR3 is TGTGCCGTCTTCGGGCTAGCGGGGGGGCTACCTCCGGGCTACGAGCAGTACTTC.

V usage is TRBV5-1 and J usage is TRBJ2-5; a weak D match, TRBD1 (5 bases). The CDR3 runs to 15 residues. Germline lookup yields CDR1 SGHRS and CDR2 YFSETQ. Trimming shortened V by 1 base and J by 2 bases, and 12 bases separated the two germline ends. The CDR3 coding sequence is TGCGCCAGCAGCTTGAGGCCGCAGGGTCAAGAGACCCAGTACTTC. It encodes CASSLRPQGQETQYF. Combining the CDR3 with reference TRBV5-1 and TRBJ2-5 gives the whole variable domain KAGVTQTPRYLIKTRGQQVTLSCSPISGHRSVSWYQQTPGQGLQFLFEYFSETQRNKGNFPGRFSGRQFSNSRSEMNVSTLELGDSALYLCASSLRPQGQETQYFGPGTRLLVL.

V usage is TRBV5-1 and J usage is TRBJ2-3; D gene unclear. The CDR3 has 11 amino acids. The germline V and J ends were trimmed by 6 bases and 3 bases, with 5 bases remaining between them. The V gene's germline CDR1 is SGHRS and CDR2 YFSETQ. The CDR3 protein is CASMATDTQYF. CDR3 sequence (DNA): TGCGCCAGCATGGCGACAGATACGCAGTATTTT. Combining the CDR3 with reference TRBV5-1 and TRBJ2-3 gives the whole variable domain KAGVTQTPRYLIKTRGQQVTLSCSPISGHRSVSWYQQTPGQGLQFLFEYFSETQRNKGNFPGRFSGRQFSNSRSEMNVSTLELGDSALYLCASMATDTQYFGPGTRLTVL.

The chain carries TRBV4-1 and TRBJ2-5; no clear D gene. V dropped 1 base and J dropped 4 bases, with 13 bases sitting between them. This CDR3 has 15 residues. Germline CDR1 is MGHRA and CDR2 is YSYEKL. CDR3 DNA: TGCGCCAGCAGCCAAGGATGGCAGGCACGAGAGACCCAGTACTTC. Protein: CASSQGWQARETQYF.

Points on this clone: At one end, the junction sequence differs from germline, possibly due to a read error. The CDR3 loop reads CASSLGVTLLF. CDR3 coding DNA: TGTGCCAGCAGCTTAGGTGTGACGCTTTTGTTC. The chain uses TRBV13 and TRBJ2-7, with no clear D. Germline V CDR1 and CDR2: PRHDT, FYEKMQ (reference sequence). This CDR3 has 11 amino acids.

This clone was seen just once. The V gene is TRBV10-3, the J gene TRBJ2-2; D unresolved. There are 12 residues in the CDR3. Germline assignment: CDR1 ENHRY and CDR2 SYGVKD. The germline V and J ends were trimmed by 5 bases and 7 bases, with 8 bases remaining between them. Here the CDR3 DNA reads TGTGCCATCAGTCAAGTTGGCGGGGAGCTGTTTTTT. Translating gives CAISQVGGELFF.